This T cell receptor (beta chain) was captured in a study of blood T cell repertoires in COVID-19. Study in general: COVID-19 samples from acute and convalescent phases originated in the United States, Italy and Spain. PBMCs, B-cell-depleted T cells, or T cells provided the cDNA or gDNA that made up the material.

Seattle's cohort entered during active infection and was followed longitudinally. Trimming took off 8 bases at V and 6 bases at J, with 8 bases between the two ends. Germline assignment: CDR1 MNHEY and CDR2 SVGAGI. The CDR3 is 11 residues long. As originally analysed: Reference gene primer amplification gave estimated nucleated cell counts. The repertoire was sequenced with immunoSEQ multiplex PCR; TCRdb's copy has only in-frame clones and lacks some. Clone size and the V and J calls come from that table; the DNA yielded D and trimming. The data hold roughly 350,000 clones, with more than 75% observed a single time. This clone has just one count.

The specimen was peripheral blood. The chain links TRBV6-5 to TRBJ2-1, with no clear D. The sequence was obtained from a woman between 45 and 60 years old with COVID-19, enrolled during active disease. The DNA for the CDR3 is TGTGCCAGCGCCTCGGTCAATGAGCAGTTCTTC. This encodes CASASVNEQFF.